Detailed here is one TCR beta chain. Per the germline V gene, CDR1 is KGHSH and CDR2 is LQKENI. V was cut by 2 bases and J by 13 bases, with 17 bases left in between. This CDR3 contains 13 residues. The data were taken from a study of blood T cell repertoires in COVID-19. The method was immunoSEQ multiplex PCR; TCRdb's version includes in-frame clones alone and lacks a portion of them. The sample lists under 45,000 clones; about 85% were seen once. The V and J genes are TRBV18 and TRBJ1-2; maybe TRBD1 (5 bases). Sequencing was performed on peripheral blood. This TCR came from a man in his sixties with acute or convalescent COVID-19. This CDR3 reads CASSPNGGAPPTF. The DNA for the CDR3 is TGTGCCAGCTCACCAAACGGCGGGGCCCCCCCCACCTTC.